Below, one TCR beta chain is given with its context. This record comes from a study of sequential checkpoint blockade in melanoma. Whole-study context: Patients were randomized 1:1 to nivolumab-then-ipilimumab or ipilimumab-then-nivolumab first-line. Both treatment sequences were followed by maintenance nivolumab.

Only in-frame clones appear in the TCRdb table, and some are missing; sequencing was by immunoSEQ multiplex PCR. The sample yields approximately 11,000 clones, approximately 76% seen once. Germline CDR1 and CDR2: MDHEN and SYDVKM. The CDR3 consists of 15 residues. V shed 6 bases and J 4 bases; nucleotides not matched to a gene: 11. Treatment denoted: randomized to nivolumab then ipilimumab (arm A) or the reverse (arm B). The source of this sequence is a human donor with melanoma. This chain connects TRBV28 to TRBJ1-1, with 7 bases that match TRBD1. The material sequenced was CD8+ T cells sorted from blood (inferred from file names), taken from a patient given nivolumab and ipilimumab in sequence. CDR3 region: CASRDFRGIFTEAFF. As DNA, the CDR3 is TGTGCCAGCAGAGACTTCAGGGGGATCTTCACTGAAGCTTTCTTT.